These 24 T cell receptor beta chains were sequenced from one sample in a study of identifying expanded T cells in peripheral blood. Produced via immunoSEQ multiplex PCR; TCRdb's table is partial and in-frame only. The table lists 90,000 to 120,000 clones, approximately 90% of them singletons. The sequenced sample consisted of blood. The receptors shown here come from a person aged 18-70 years in good health.

This chain connects TRBV2 to TRBJ2-2; D is perhaps TRBD1 (5 bases). The CDR3 length is 15 residues. The V end lost 4 bases, the J end lost 0 bases, and 9 bases lay between the germline ends. Germline CDR1 SNHLY, CDR2 FYNNEI. The CDR3 region is CASSGRQTNTGELFF. CDR3 coding DNA: TGTGCCAGCAGTGGCAGACAGACGAACACCGGGGAGCTGTTTTTT. Combining the CDR3 with reference TRBV2 and TRBJ2-2 gives the whole variable domain EPEVTQTPSHQVTQMGQEVILRCVPISNHLYFYWYRQILGQKVEFLVSFYNNEISEKSEIFDDQFSVERPDGSNFTLKIRSTKLEDSAMYFCASSGRQTNTGELFFGEGSRLTVL.

As DNA, the CDR3 is TGTGCCGCGGGGTCTGCCAGGGAGGCGACCGGGGAGCTGTTTTTT. Translated, it gives CAAGSAREATGELFF. The chain is built from TRBV15 and TRBJ2-2, with a tentative D call TRBD2 (6 bases). With 11 bases removed from V and 5 bases from J, the gap between germline ends came to 21 bases. This CDR3 comprises 15 residues. Per germline, CDR1 LNHNV and CDR2 YYDKDF (reference sequence).

This clone was detected only once. In nucleotides, the CDR3 is TGCGCCAGCAGCCAAGTCGGCCGGGTGACCTACGAGCAGTACTTC. Protein sequence: CASSQVGRVTYEQYF. The chain combines TRBV4-1 with TRBJ2-7; D is undetermined. The CDR3 is made up of 15 amino acids. Germline CDR1 MGHRA, CDR2 YSYEKL. V lost 1 base, J lost 2 bases, and 12 bases lay in between.

Comment on this clone: Other DNA sequences in the sample encode the same CDR3. The chain is built from TRBV9 and TRBJ2-5, with 7 nucleotides matching TRBD1. Looked up from germline, CDR1 is SGDLS and CDR2 is YYNGEE. The CDR3 extends over 15 amino acids. V dropped 3 bases and J dropped 0; count of bases not matched to a gene: 5. The CDR3 loop is CASSASGGHQETQYF. CDR3 coding DNA: TGTGCCAGCAGCGCGTCAGGGGGTCACCAAGAGACCCAGTACTTC.

The chain has TRBV7-8 and TRBJ2-2, with 8 bases that match TRBD2. Trimming took 2 bases from V and 6 from J; bases not matched to a gene: 5. Per the germline V gene, CDR1 is SGHVS and CDR2 is FQNEAQ. This CDR3 contains 15 residues. DNA for the CDR3: TGTGCCAGCAGCTTATATAGCGGGGACGCCGGGGAGCTGTTTTTT. It yields the protein CASSLYSGDAGELFF.

The chain couples TRBV27 to TRBJ2-6, with TRBD1 identical over 9 bases. V was clipped by 4 bases and J by 4 bases; unmatched bases: 5. Looked up from germline, CDR1 is MNHEY and CDR2 is SMNVEV (reference sequence). This CDR3 has 16 amino acids. In DNA form, the CDR3 reads TGTGCCAGCAGTTCCTGGACAGGGGCCGGGGCCAACGTCCTGACTTTC. It is translated as CASSSWTGAGANVLTF.

The chain links TRBV28 to TRBJ1-1; D ambiguous. This CDR3 comprises 13 residues. Germline V CDR1 and CDR2: MDHEN, SYDVKM. With 2 bases removed from V and 1 base from J, the gap between germline ends came to 5 bases. The CDR3 bases are TGTGCCAGCAGTTTAGGAGGGAACACTGAAGCTTTCTTT. This sequence encodes CASSLGGNTEAFF.

The CDR3 spells CASSSSNRNTEAFF. The CDR3 DNA sequence: TGTGCCAGCAGCTCCTCGAACCGGAACACTGAAGCTTTCTTT. The chain combines TRBV7-2 with TRBJ1-1; D remains ambiguous. Trimming left V 4 bases short and J 1 base short, with 10 bases between. The CDR3 consists of 14 residues. Germline lookup yields CDR1 SGHTA and CDR2 FQGNSA. The whole variable domain, remainder taken from reference TRBV7-2 and TRBJ1-1, is GAGVSQSPSNKVTEKGKDVELRCDPISGHTALYWYRQSLGQGLEFLIYFQGNSAPDKSGLPSDRFSAERTGGSVSTLTIQRTQQEDSAVYLCASSSSNRNTEAFFGQGTRLTVV.

This chain connects TRBV20-1 to TRBJ1-1; no clear D gene. Germline V gene data show CDR1 as DFQATT and CDR2 as SNEGSKA (reference sequence). The V end was cut by 6 bases, the J end by 2 bases, with 7 bases between. This CDR3 is built from 11 residues. CDR3: CSARFNTEAFF. The CDR3 nucleotides read TGCAGTGCCCGTTTTAACACTGAAGCTTTCTTT.

V usage is TRBV11-1 and J usage is TRBJ2-1, with D hard to call. The CDR3 sequence is 14 residues long. Trimming removed 1 base at V and 4 bases at J, with 8 bases between. Germline lookup yields CDR1 SGHAT and CDR2 FQDESV (reference sequence). As DNA, the CDR3 is TGTGCCAGCAGCTTAGAAGGCCCTTACAATGAGCAGTTCTTC. Translated: CASSLEGPYNEQFF.

This clone was detected only once. V gene TRBV28 combines with J gene TRBJ2-7, with D possibly TRBD2 on 5 matching bases. The germline V and J ends were trimmed by 2 bases and 6 bases, with 14 bases remaining between them. The CDR3 covers 14 residues. Germline-derived CDR1 and CDR2 are MDHEN and SYDVKM. The CDR3 bases are TGTGCCAGCAGTTTACCCGGGGTACCGGGCGAGCAGTACTTC. This encodes CASSLPGVPGEQYF. The whole variable domain, filled in from reference TRBV28 and TRBJ2-7, reads DVKVTQSSRYLVKRTGEKVFLECVQDMDHENMFWYRQDPGLGLRLIYFSYDVKMKEKGDIPEGYSVSREKKERFSLILESASTNQTSMYLCASSLPGVPGEQYFGPGTRLTVT.

The rearrangement uses TRBV15 and TRBJ1-2; D is perhaps TRBD1 (5 bases). Trimming shortened V by 0 bases and J by 6 bases, and 17 bases separated the two germline ends. Per the germline V gene, CDR1 is LNHNV and CDR2 is YYDKDF (reference sequence). CDR3 length: 16 residues. As DNA, the CDR3 is TGTGCCACCAGCAGAGATAAAGGGCAGGGTAGGCATGGCTACACCTTC. As protein: CATSRDKGQGRHGYTF.

The rearrangement uses TRBV2 and TRBJ2-5, with D maybe TRBD2 (5 bases). The CDR3 is 13 residues long. Germline loops: CDR1 SNHLY, CDR2 FYNNEI. Trimming pared 3 bases from V and 9 bases from J, leaving 14 bases between. CDR3 nucleotides: TGTGCCAGCAGTGACGACGGTCCCGGGGCCCAGTACTTC. Amino acids: CASSDDGPGAQYF.

This rearrangement joins TRBV28 to TRBJ2-5; perhaps TRBD2 as D (7 bases). The CDR3 has 14 residues. CDR1 is MDHEN, CDR2 SYDVKM, per germline. The ends were cut back, 4 bases at V and 1 base at J, with 10 bases in the middle. CDR3 nucleotide sequence: TGTGCCAGCAGTTCGGGGGGCGCCCAAGAGACCCAGTACTTC. It translates to CASSSGGAQETQYF.

This sequence joins TRBV5-1 and TRBJ1-2; no definite D call. V shed 4 bases and J shed 1 base, with 23 bases lying between them. The CDR3 has 18 amino acids. CDR1 and CDR2 (germline): SGHRS, YFSETQ. CDR3 loop: CASSPELPWTQDNYGYTF. The CDR3 DNA follows: TGCGCCAGCAGCCCAGAATTACCCTGGACTCAGGATAACTATGGCTACACCTTC.

The chain recombines TRBV10-3 with TRBJ1-2; perhaps TRBD1 as D (5 bases). V was shortened by 0 bases and J by 7 bases, with 15 bases between the two germline ends. This CDR3 region has 15 residues. Germline V gene sequence: CDR1 ENHRY, CDR2 SYGVKD. CDR3 protein: CAISESLQGRGGYTF. CDR3 in DNA: TGTGCCATCAGTGAGTCGTTGCAGGGCCGGGGTGGCTACACCTTC.

The chain combines TRBV5-1 with TRBJ1-4; 9 bases are a match to TRBD1. Germline lookup yields CDR1 SGHRS and CDR2 YFSETQ. This CDR3 spans 14 amino acids. The J segment lost 5 bases and the V segment lost 6 bases, leaving 5 bases of the junction unmatched. The DNA of the CDR3 is TGCGCCAGCATGTTGGGGACAGGGAATGAAAAACTGTTTTTT. Translated, it gives CASMLGTGNEKLFF.

This clone was detected only once. The rearrangement links TRBV19 to TRBJ2-1; weak D call: TRBD2 (6 bases). V was pared by 6 bases and J by 8 bases, with 14 bases between. From germline, CDR1 is LNHDA and CDR2 SQIVND (reference sequence). There are 13 residues in the CDR3. CDR3 in DNA: TGTGCCAGTAGCCGGGGGTGGGCAGATGAGCAGTTCTTC. This sequence encodes CASSRGWADEQFF.

The gene calls are TRBV7-6 and TRBJ2-5; 7 bases align to TRBD1. With 3 bases clipped from V and 5 bases from J, the junction kept 6 bases outside the gene matches. Looked up from germline, CDR1 is SGHVS and CDR2 is FNYEAQ. CDR3 length equals 14 residues. For the CDR3, the DNA is TGTGCCAGCAGCTTGTTGACAGGGATGGAGACCCAGTACTTC. Protein product: CASSLLTGMETQYF.

The V and J genes are TRBV28 and TRBJ1-2; D gene unclear. V was clipped by 4 bases and J by 1 base, with 10 bases between them. CDR1 is MDHEN and CDR2 is SYDVKM in the germline V gene. The CDR3 is made up of 14 amino acids. The CDR3 protein is CASSSPGLNYGYTF. The CDR3 DNA is TGTGCCAGCAGTTCACCCGGGCTTAACTATGGCTACACCTTC.

J is TRBJ2-7 and V is TRBV6-5; 9 bases map to TRBD1. This CDR3 contains 15 residues. The J segment lost 3 bases and the V segment lost 5 bases, leaving 8 bases of the junction unmatched. Germline V gives CDR1 MNHEY, CDR2 SVGAGI. The CDR3 loop is CASSRGGTGYYEQYF. In DNA, the CDR3 is TGTGCCAGCAGTCGAGGGGGGACAGGGTACTACGAGCAGTACTTC.

The chain uses TRBV27 and TRBJ1-1; 7 bases fit TRBD1. The CDR3 has 14 residues. Germline CDR1 reads MNHEY; CDR2 reads SMNVEV (reference sequence). The ends lost 2 bases at V and 2 bases at J; junction bases unmatched: 2. CDR3: CASSLAGGNTEAFF. CDR3 nucleotides: TGTGCCAGCAGTTTAGCAGGGGGTAACACTGAAGCTTTCTTT.

The gene calls are TRBV4-3 and TRBJ2-1; TRBD1 agrees at 8 bases. CDR1 and CDR2 from the germline V gene are LGHNA and YSLEER. After removal of 1 base from V and 6 bases from J, the junction contained 5 bases not matched to a gene. The CDR3 runs 15 residues. The CDR3 loop is CASSQVGRGRNEQFF. CDR3 DNA: TGCGCCAGCAGCCAAGTTGGCAGGGGGCGCAATGAGCAGTTCTTC.

CDR3 sequence (DNA): TGTGCCAGCAGCTTAGTACAGCGGGGGATCACCGGGGAGCTGTTTTTT. It is translated as CASSLVQRGITGELFF. The gene calls are TRBV7-6 and TRBJ2-2; 8 positions match TRBD2. The J segment lost 4 bases and the V segment lost 1 base, leaving 5 bases of the junction unmatched. This CDR3 spans 16 amino acids. Germline CDR1 reads SGHVS; CDR2 reads FNYEAQ.